This T cell receptor beta chain was captured in a study of T cells after yellow fever vaccination. This CDR3 is built from 20 residues. With V trimmed by 4 bases and J by 7 bases, 22 bases remained unmatched. Looked up from germline, CDR1 is SGHTA and CDR2 is FQGTGA. This clonotype has just a few counts. Its specificity is unknown. TCRdb itself ran the 5' RACE reads through MiXCR, one entry per CDR3 protein. The sample records about 340,000 distinct CDR3 sequences, 8.7% being singletons. Study-wide results and caveats: Researchers report a weaker secondary response that nonetheless peaked faster, day 5 versus 15.

The chain uses TRBV7-3 and TRBJ2-1, with 10 bases lining up with TRBD1. Sequences were derived from PBMCs, sampled on the day of the first yellow fever vaccination. This sequence originates from a man in his late teens or twenties who received the YFV17D yellow fever vaccine. CDR3 protein: CASSSFAILKRTGGRNEQFF. DNA of the CDR3: TGTGCCAGCAGCTCGTTCGCAATATTAAAACGGACAGGGGGGAGGAATGAGCAGTTCTTC.